Following are 32 T cell receptor beta chains from one sample sequenced in a study of shared clonotypes between healthy human individuals. Sequencing was performed with immunoSEQ multiplex PCR; in TCRdb, only in-frame clones are kept and a portion is missing. The sample records roughly 770,000 clones, around 96% being singletons. Terminally differentiated effector memory CD45RA+ cells were left out of the naive CD8 fraction, which was CD45RO-negative and positively selected for CCR7. Specimen: naive CD8+ T cells sorted from blood. These receptor sequences come from a man aged 30 to 45 in good health.

The chain has TRBV18 and TRBJ2-1, with D possibly TRBD2 on 6 matching bases. V lost 2 bases and J lost 8, with 13 bases in between. Per the germline V gene, CDR1 is KGHSH and CDR2 is LQKENI. The CDR3 length is 14 residues. The CDR3 sequence: CASSPTGEGDEQFF. As DNA, the CDR3 is TGTGCCAGCTCACCAACGGGAGAGGGCGATGAGCAGTTCTTC.

This chain links TRBV29-1 with TRBJ1-1; 7 bases map to TRBD1. The germline V gene encodes CDR1 SQVTM and CDR2 ANQGSEA. V trimming: 7 bases; J trimming: 10 bases; junction bases outside the gene matches: 15. CDR3 length: 13 residues. The chain's CDR3 is CSGQGGQSVGAFF. The CDR3 nucleotides read TGCAGCGGCCAAGGGGGACAGTCAGTAGGAGCTTTCTTT.

The V gene is TRBV7-2, the J gene TRBJ1-1, with D hard to call. V was trimmed by 5 bases and J by 1 base, leaving 8 bases between them. This CDR3 is built from 13 residues. CDR1 is SGHTA, CDR2 FQGNSA, per germline. The CDR3 bases are TGTGCCAGCAGCCCAACCCCGAACACTGAAGCTTTCTTT. Its translation: CASSPTPNTEAFF.

The chain couples TRBV6-1 to TRBJ2-2; 7 bases are shared with TRBD1. Germline V lookup: CDR1 MNHNS, CDR2 SASEGT. J gave up 6 bases and V 2 bases, and 15 bases lay outside the gene matches. This CDR3 is 18 amino acids long. Written as DNA, the CDR3 is TGTGCCAGCAGTGAATCGAGGGGGCAGGGATATGTTTCCGGGGAGCTGTTTTTT. Its protein product is CASSESRGQGYVSGELFF.

This clone was seen just once. The rearrangement links TRBV28 to TRBJ2-3, with 11 positions matching TRBD1. The CDR3 sequence is 15 residues long. V shed 6 bases, J shed 4 bases, and the junction held 6 bases outside the gene matches. Germline assignment: CDR1 MDHEN and CDR2 SYDVKM. DNA of the CDR3: TGTGCCAGCAGACAAGGACAGGGGGCGGCAGATACGCAGTATTTT. Its translation: CASRQGQGAADTQYF.

V and J are TRBV27 and TRBJ1-1; a weak D match, TRBD1 (6 bases). V gave up 5 bases and J gave up 1 base, with 17 bases separating them. The CDR3 sequence is 16 residues long. Looked up from germline, CDR1 is MNHEY and CDR2 is SMNVEV (reference sequence). The CDR3 here is CASSPLTGSGNTEAFF. The CDR3 DNA is TGTGCCAGCAGTCCATTAACAGGGTCGGGGAACACTGAAGCTTTCTTT.

The chain uses TRBV15 and TRBJ2-7; no firm D call. Germline V gene data show CDR1 as LNHNV and CDR2 as YYDKDF (reference sequence). V was cut by 0 bases and J by 6 bases, with 3 bases left in between. The CDR3 consists of 11 residues. For the CDR3, the DNA is TGTGCCACCAGCAGAGAGGGCGAGCAGTACTTC. Protein sequence: CATSREGEQYF.

CDR3 residues: CASSVEGDRTFGEKLFF. The CDR3 nucleotides read TGTGCCAGCAGCGTAGAGGGGGACAGGACGTTTGGTGAAAAACTGTTTTTT. The rearrangement joins TRBV9 to TRBJ1-4, with 8 bases matching TRBD1. J lost 7 bases, V lost 0 bases, and 11 bases had no gene match. This CDR3 region has 17 residues. Germline loops: CDR1 SGDLS, CDR2 YYNGEE.

This sequence joins TRBV20-1 and TRBJ2-7; D is undetermined. The CDR3 extends over 11 amino acids. V was clipped by 6 bases and J by 6 bases, with 12 bases between them. CDR1 and CDR2 (germline): DFQATT, SNEGSKA (reference sequence). CDR3: CSASLGSEQYF. In nucleotides, the CDR3 is TGCAGTGCGTCGTTAGGGTCCGAGCAGTACTTC.

This clone is a singleton in its sample. The V gene is TRBV11-2, the J gene TRBJ2-7; D is ambiguous. The germline gives CDR1 SGHAT, CDR2 FQNNGV. The CDR3 loop spans 14 amino acids. The V end lost 2 bases, the J end lost 2 bases, and 10 bases lay between the germline ends. The CDR3 DNA reads as TGTGCCAGCAGCTTACCCGTTGCTCCCTACGAGCAGTACTTC. It yields the protein CASSLPVAPYEQYF. The whole variable domain, remainder taken from reference TRBV11-2 and TRBJ2-7, is EAGVAQSPRYKIIEKRQSVAFWCNPISGHATLYWYQQILGQGPKLLIQFQNNGVVDDSQLPKDRFSAERLKGVDSTLKIQPAKLEDSAVYLCASSLPVAPYEQYFGPGTRLTVT.

Comment on this clone: Other nucleotide sequences from this sample produce the same CDR3. V gene TRBV27 combines with J gene TRBJ2-1, with 14 bases lining up with TRBD2. Germline lookup yields CDR1 MNHEY and CDR2 SMNVEV (reference sequence). The ends lost 6 bases at V and 3 bases at J; junction bases unmatched: 1. The CDR3 sequence is 15 residues long. The CDR3 DNA reads as TGTGCCAGCAGGGGACTAGCGGGAGTCTACAATGAGCAGTTCTTC. This sequence encodes CASRGLAGVYNEQFF.

This clone was seen only a few times. V and J are TRBV6-5 and TRBJ2-1, with a tentative D call TRBD1 (5 bases). The CDR3 has 15 residues. Between the trimmed V and J ends, which lost 7 bases and 9 bases, there was a span of 22 bases. Germline values: CDR1 MNHEY, CDR2 SVGAGI. The CDR3 here is CASTTHGHQLGEQFF. The CDR3, as DNA: TGTGCCAGCACCACCCATGGACACCAGCTAGGTGAGCAGTTCTTC.

The chain combines TRBV29-1 with TRBJ2-7; tentative D call: TRBD1 (6 bases). The CDR3 runs 14 residues. Per germline, CDR1 SQVTM and CDR2 ANQGSEA. V lost 4 bases to trimming and J lost 0 bases, with 13 bases between them. Here the CDR3 DNA reads TGCAGCGTTGCCGGGACAAATTACTCCTACGAGCAGTACTTC. Translation gives CSVAGTNYSYEQYF.

The sample holds one count of this clone. The chain combines TRBV6-1 with TRBJ2-7; 9 positions match TRBD2. V dropped 6 bases and J dropped 3; count of bases not matched to a gene: 6. Germline assignment: CDR1 MNHNS and CDR2 SASEGT. The CDR3 consists of 14 residues. CDR3 residues: CASSHSGSGYEQYF. CDR3 sequence (DNA): TGTGCCAGCAGCCATAGCGGGAGTGGCTACGAGCAGTACTTC.

The chain recombines TRBV7-2 with TRBJ2-1, with TRBD2 identical over 8 bases. Trimming cost V 6 bases and J 9 bases; bases outside gene matches: 7. Germline V gene data show CDR1 as SGHTA and CDR2 as FQGNSA. The CDR3 runs to 13 residues. CDR3 nucleotide sequence: TGTGCCAGCAGAGAGCGGGAGTTCGGTGAGCAGTTCTTC. This translates into CASREREFGEQFF. Supplemented by reference TRBV7-2 and TRBJ2-1, the full variable domain reads GAGVSQSPSNKVTEKGKDVELRCDPISGHTALYWYRQSLGQGLEFLIYFQGNSAPDKSGLPSDRFSAERTGGSVSTLTIQRTQQEDSAVYLCASREREFGEQFFGPGTRLTVL.

The genes are TRBV5-1 and TRBJ2-3; TRBD2 aligns across 7 bases. V dropped 4 bases and J dropped 4; count of bases not matched to a gene: 3. The CDR3 is made up of 13 amino acids. Germline V lookup: CDR1 SGHRS, CDR2 YFSETQ. The CDR3 nucleotides read TGCGCCAGCAGCCCTGCGGGGGCAGATACGCAGTATTTT. Protein product: CASSPAGADTQYF.

The genes are TRBV5-6 and TRBJ2-2; D remains ambiguous. V gave up 2 bases and J gave up 6 bases, with 5 bases separating them. The CDR3 is 12 amino acids. Germline CDR1 reads SGHDT; CDR2 reads YYEEEE. CDR3 nucleotide sequence: TGTGCCAGCAGCTTAGGGTCCGGGGAGCTGTTTTTT. Protein: CASSLGSGELFF.

The chain combines TRBV19 with TRBJ1-1, with D uncertain. Per germline, CDR1 LNHDA and CDR2 SQIVND (reference sequence). V was pared by 3 bases and J by 4 bases, with 9 bases between. The CDR3 has 13 residues. The CDR3 loop reads CASSIVAGTEAFF. For the CDR3, the DNA is TGTGCCAGTAGTATCGTCGCGGGCACTGAAGCTTTCTTT.

The rearrangement uses TRBV29-1 and TRBJ2-7; TRBD2 matches 8 bases. Germline-derived CDR1 and CDR2 are SQVTM and ANQGSEA. Trimming removed 7 bases from V and 5 bases from J; junction bases left unmatched: 7. The CDR3 sequence is 12 residues long. CDR3 bases: TGCAGCGCAGCGGGAGCTACCCACGAGCAGTACTTC. Translated, it gives CSAAGATHEQYF.

The V call is TRBV4-1, the J call TRBJ2-7; D uncertain. In germline, CDR1 is MGHRA, CDR2 YSYEKL. The CDR3 totals 15 residues. With 0 bases removed from V and 2 bases from J, the gap between germline ends came to 11 bases. This CDR3 reads CASSQDLRLAYEQYF. CDR3 coding DNA: TGCGCCAGCAGCCAAGATCTCCGCCTAGCCTACGAGCAGTACTTC.

CDR3 in DNA: TGCAGCGGGGGTTCGAGTGAGCAGTTCTTC. Amino acid sequence: CSGGSSEQFF. The rearrangement joins TRBV29-1 to TRBJ2-1; D is uncertain. Germline CDR1 SQVTM, CDR2 ANQGSEA. Trimming took off 7 bases at V and 9 bases at J, with 10 bases between the two ends. The CDR3 contains 10 residues.

The rearrangement links TRBV28 to TRBJ2-3; tentative D call: TRBD1 (5 bases). CDR3 length: 13 residues. CDR1 and CDR2 (germline): MDHEN, SYDVKM. V dropped 5 bases and J dropped 4 bases, with 10 bases sitting between them. The CDR3 coding sequence is TGTGCCAGCAGTCAACACAGGTCAGATACGCAGTATTTT. It translates to CASSQHRSDTQYF. The full variable domain, rest sourced from reference TRBV28 and TRBJ2-3, is DVKVTQSSRYLVKRTGEKVFLECVQDMDHENMFWYRQDPGLGLRLIYFSYDVKMKEKGDIPEGYSVSREKKERFSLILESASTNQTSMYLCASSQHRSDTQYFGPGTRLTVL.

The gene calls are TRBV9 and TRBJ2-1; 14 bases fit TRBD2. V lost 4 bases to trimming and J lost 6 bases; unmatched junction nucleotides: 3. The CDR3 length is 15 residues. Germline V gene lookup returns CDR1 SGDLS and CDR2 YYNGEE. The CDR3 DNA sequence: TGTGCCAGCAGCTTGGGACTAGCGGGGGTCAATGAGCAGTTCTTC. It encodes CASSLGLAGVNEQFF.

The table lists this clone with a few counts. The J gene is TRBJ2-7, the V gene TRBV7-9; 7 nucleotides agree with TRBD1. The CDR3 spans 13 residues. Germline V gene lookup returns CDR1 SEHNR and CDR2 FQNEAQ (reference sequence). V shed 5 bases, J shed 2 bases, and the junction held 3 bases outside the gene matches. CDR3 residues: CASSGQVTYEQYF. The CDR3 bases are TGTGCCAGCAGCGGACAGGTAACCTACGAGCAGTACTTC. The full variable domain, with the rest looked up from reference TRBV7-9 and TRBJ2-7, is DTGVSQNPRHKITKRGQNVTFRCDPISEHNRLYWYRQTLGQGPEFLTYFQNEAQLEKSRLLSDRFSAERPKGSFSTLEIQRTEQGDSAMYLCASSGQVTYEQYFGPGTRLTVT.

The chain combines TRBV7-9 with TRBJ2-1; TRBD1 agrees at 9 bases. V lost 5 bases to trimming and J lost 8 bases; unmatched junction nucleotides: 7. Germline V gives CDR1 SEHNR, CDR2 FQNEAQ (reference sequence). The CDR3 is made up of 14 amino acids. CDR3 protein: CASSQGQGDHEQFF. The DNA for the CDR3 is TGTGCCAGCAGCCAGGGACAGGGAGACCATGAGCAGTTCTTC.

The J gene is TRBJ2-1, the V gene TRBV27, with TRBD2 identical over 11 bases. This CDR3 comprises 19 residues. Germline V CDR1 and CDR2: MNHEY, SMNVEV (reference sequence). With V trimmed by 6 bases and J by 4 bases, 17 bases remained unmatched. The CDR3 nucleotides read TGTGCCAGCAGACGTATCGGGACTAGCGGAACGGGAGATTACAATGAGCAGTTCTTC. Protein product: CASRRIGTSGTGDYNEQFF.

This clone appeared a single time. The rearrangement links TRBV10-3 to TRBJ2-7; TRBD2 aligns across 10 bases. CDR3 length: 15 residues. The V segment lost 3 bases and the J segment 2 bases; nucleotides outside the gene matches: 4. Germline V gene sequence: CDR1 ENHRY, CDR2 SYGVKD. This CDR3 is CAISDASGSPYEQYF. The CDR3 DNA sequence: TGTGCCATCAGTGACGCTAGCGGGAGCCCCTACGAGCAGTACTTC.

The chain carries TRBV11-2 and TRBJ2-7; D is possibly TRBD1 or TRBD2 (5 bases each). Germline-derived CDR1 and CDR2 are SGHAT and FQNNGV. The CDR3 has 15 amino acids. V was shortened by 1 base and J by 6 bases, with 16 bases between the two germline ends. The CDR3 bases are TGTGCCAGCAGCTTAGGGGGCTCCGACTATTTCGAGCAGTACTTC. It is translated as CASSLGGSDYFEQYF.

The CDR3 bases are TGCAGCGTTGACTTACAGGGGAGGGACCTCTATGGCTACACCTTC. Translating it yields CSVDLQGRDLYGYTF. V gene TRBV29-1 combines with J gene TRBJ1-2; 7 bases align to TRBD1. Germline-derived CDR1 and CDR2 are SQVTM and ANQGSEA. Germline trimming cut 3 bases from V and 4 bases from J; bases unmatched to any gene: 11. The CDR3 spans 15 residues.

The rearrangement uses TRBV11-2 and TRBJ2-1, with D uncertain. This CDR3 contains 14 residues. CDR1 and CDR2 (germline): SGHAT, FQNNGV. The V end was cut by 1 base, the J end by 5 bases, with 9 bases between. The CDR3 DNA follows: TGTGCCAGCAGCTTAGTAATAACTGACAATGAGCAGTTCTTC. Its translation is CASSLVITDNEQFF. The variable domain in full, with the rest retrieved from reference TRBV11-2 and TRBJ2-1, is EAGVAQSPRYKIIEKRQSVAFWCNPISGHATLYWYQQILGQGPKLLIQFQNNGVVDDSQLPKDRFSAERLKGVDSTLKIQPAKLEDSAVYLCASSLVITDNEQFFGPGTRLTVL.

The chain links TRBV11-1 to TRBJ2-5; TRBD2 might be the D (6 bases). Germline V lookup: CDR1 SGHAT, CDR2 FQDESV (reference sequence). Trimming pared 5 bases from V and 1 base from J, leaving 14 bases between. The CDR3 runs to 15 residues. CDR3 region: CASSPLPGVQETQYF. The CDR3 DNA reads as TGTGCCAGCAGCCCACTCCCGGGGGTCCAAGAGACCCAGTACTTC.

J is TRBJ2-7 and V is TRBV19; TRBD1 agrees at 8 bases. The V gene end was trimmed by 5 bases and the J gene end by 2 bases; junction bases not matched to a gene: 5. The CDR3 spans 14 residues. Germline V gene sequence: CDR1 LNHDA, CDR2 SQIVND (reference sequence). CDR3 amino acids: CASSSKDRAYEQYF. The CDR3 DNA sequence: TGTGCCAGTAGTTCTAAGGACAGGGCCTACGAGCAGTACTTC.